This passage covers 30 T cell receptor beta chains from one sample sequenced in a study of CD8 T cells in ankylosing spondylitis. MiXCR, run by TCRdb on the 5' RACE reads, gives a single entry per CDR3 protein. The sample carries 250,000 to 400,000 distinct CDR3 sequences, under 14% recorded once. Sequencing input: blood, either unsorted or a sorted T cell fraction (not recorded which). These receptors all stem from a female donor with ankylosing spondylitis or in good health (not recorded which).

This clonotype was seen repeatedly, ten times or more. V is TRBV3-1 and J is TRBJ1-3; D not certain. Trimming pared 0 bases from V and 0 bases from J, leaving 12 bases between. This CDR3 is 17 amino acids long. CDR1 and CDR2 (germline): LGHDT, YNNKEL (reference sequence). CDR3 amino acids: CASSQDSTVLSGNTIYF. As DNA, the CDR3 is TGTGCCAGCAGCCAAGATTCAACAGTCCTCTCTGGAAACACCATATATTTT.

The table lists this clonotype with many counts. The chain couples TRBV5-1 to TRBJ2-1; D may be TRBD2 (5 bases). Germline CDR1 SGHRS, CDR2 YFSETQ. V lost 0 bases and J lost 0, with 10 bases in between. The CDR3 has 16 residues. CDR3 bases: TGCGCCAGCAGCTTGGGAACTGGGAGCTCCTACAATGAGCAGTTCTTC. Translation gives CASSLGTGSSYNEQFF. Full variable domain (remainder filled in from reference TRBV5-1 and TRBJ2-1): KAGVTQTPRYLIKTRGQQVTLSCSPISGHRSVSWYQQTPGQGLQFLFEYFSETQRNKGNFPGRFSGRQFSNSRSEMNVSTLELGDSALYLCASSLGTGSSYNEQFFGPGTRLTVL.

This clonotype was counted a few times. CDR3 sequence: CASSIKGSWETQYF. CDR3 in DNA: TGTGCCAGTAGTATTAAAGGGTCATGGGAGACCCAGTACTTC. The chain joins TRBV19 to TRBJ2-5; D ambiguous. Trimming took off 3 bases at V and 5 bases at J, with 13 bases between the two ends. Germline lookup yields CDR1 LNHDA and CDR2 SQIVND (reference sequence). This CDR3 contains 14 residues.

This clonotype was counted ten times or more. The CDR3 spells CASSFYTEAFF. The CDR3 coding sequence is TGTGCCAGCAGTTTCTACACTGAAGCTTTCTTT. The chain recombines TRBV12-3 or TRBV12-4 with TRBJ1-1; no clear D. This CDR3 has 11 residues. Trimming shortened V by 3 bases and J by 3 bases, and 2 bases separated the two germline ends.

This clonotype was picked up a small number of times. The chain has TRBV12-3 or TRBV12-4 and TRBJ2-1; 10 bases map to TRBD2. With V trimmed by 6 bases and J by 0 bases, 8 bases remained unmatched. The CDR3 extends over 17 amino acids. CDR3 DNA sequence: TGTGCCAGCAGCAAAAGGACTAGCGGCTACTCCTACAATGAGCAGTTCTTC. This gives the protein CASSKRTSGYSYNEQFF.

This clonotype was counted at least ten times. V gene TRBV9 combines with J gene TRBJ1-5; D perhaps matches TRBD1 (5 bases). This CDR3 has 14 residues. Germline CDR1 SGDLS, CDR2 YYNGEE. Trimming stripped 4 bases from V and 4 bases from J, with 12 bases between. CDR3 residues: CASSPEDRNQPQHF. Written as DNA, the CDR3 is TGTGCCAGCAGCCCCGAAGACAGAAATCAGCCCCAGCATTTT.

This clonotype was observed many times. The rearrangement joins TRBV5-1 to TRBJ2-7; D gene ambiguous. V was shortened by 2 bases and J by 3 bases, with 12 bases between the two germline ends. Germline values: CDR1 SGHRS, CDR2 YFSETQ. The length of the CDR3 is 14 residues. CDR3 DNA sequence: TGCGCCAGCAGCTTCCGACAAACCGACTACGAGCAGTACTTC. Translated: CASSFRQTDYEQYF.

This clonotype was seen many times. The V gene is TRBV27, the J gene TRBJ2-7; 7 positions agree with TRBD1. Trimming at V came to 4 bases and at J to 2 bases, leaving 8 bases not matched to a gene. The CDR3 totals 15 residues. Germline CDR1 MNHEY, CDR2 SMNVEV (reference sequence). CDR3 protein: CASSYPTGPAYEQYF. In DNA form, the CDR3 reads TGTGCCAGCAGTTACCCGACAGGGCCTGCCTACGAGCAGTACTTC.

Here the CDR3 reads CASNSQGGGKDTF. In nucleotides, the CDR3 is TGTGCCAGCAACTCACAGGGTGGAGGAAAGGACACCTTC. The chain recombines TRBV7-9 with TRBJ1-2; D might be TRBD1 (6 bases). V lost 7 bases and J 12 bases, leaving 21 bases between the germline ends. This CDR3 contains 13 residues. The germline V gene has CDR1 SEHNR and CDR2 FQNEAQ (reference sequence). The entire variable domain, with the rest obtained from reference TRBV7-9 and TRBJ1-2, is as follows: DTGVSQNPRHKITKRGQNVTFRCDPISEHNRLYWYRQTLGQGPEFLTYFQNEAQLEKSRLLSDRFSAERPKGSFSTLEIQRTEQGDSAMYLCASNSQGGGKDTFGSGTRLTVV.

This clonotype was picked up many times. This sequence joins TRBV18 and TRBJ1-3; D is undetermined. V gave up 3 bases and J gave up 0 bases, with 12 bases separating them. The CDR3 totals 16 residues. From germline, CDR1 is KGHSH and CDR2 LQKENI. The CDR3, as DNA: TGTGCCAGCTCACCCGCCCTGGGCAGCTCTGGAAACACCATATATTTT. Amino acid sequence: CASSPALGSSGNTIYF.

This chain joins TRBV3-1 and TRBJ2-5; TRBD2 matches 8 bases. Germline lookup yields CDR1 LGHDT and CDR2 YNNKEL (reference sequence). With 5 bases clipped from V and 0 bases from J, the junction kept 2 bases outside the gene matches. The CDR3 consists of 14 residues. The CDR3 DNA reads as TGTGCCAGCAGCAAGCGGGGGAACCAAGAGACCCAGTACTTC. It encodes CASSKRGNQETQYF.

This clonotype has a count of ten or more. The J gene is TRBJ2-3, the V gene TRBV5-1; D is undetermined. The germline V gene encodes CDR1 SGHRS and CDR2 YFSETQ. The CDR3 consists of 15 residues. V was pared by 1 base and J by 2 bases, with 11 bases between. CDR3 amino acids: CASSLPGGNTDTQYF. DNA of the CDR3: TGCGCCAGCAGCTTGCCAGGTGGGAACACAGATACGCAGTATTTT.

The CDR3 DNA is TGCGCCAGCAGCTTGGGACTGCCGACTAGCGGGAGTAGCGAGCAGTACTTC. Translation gives CASSLGLPTSGSSEQYF. The V and J genes are TRBV5-1 and TRBJ2-7; 12 bases agree with TRBD2. V gave up 0 bases and J gave up 6 bases; unmatched junction bases: 10. This CDR3 has 17 amino acids. Germline CDR1 and CDR2: SGHRS and YFSETQ.

This clonotype was seen ten or more times. The gene calls are TRBV5-4 and TRBJ2-1; weak D call: TRBD2 (5 bases). The V and J ends lost 4 bases and 7 bases respectively, with 21 bases between them. Germline loops: CDR1 SGHNT, CDR2 YYREEE (reference sequence). CDR3 length: 16 amino acids. CDR3 sequence (DNA): TGTGCCAGCAGCCCTACTCTAGCAGAGTCGGGTAATGAGCAGTTCTTC. Translated: CASSPTLAESGNEQFF. The whole variable domain, remainder taken from reference TRBV5-4 and TRBJ2-1, is ETGVTQSPTHLIKTRGQQVTLRCSSQSGHNTVSWYQQALGQGPQFIFQYYREEENGRGNFPPRFSGLQFPNYSSELNVNALELDDSALYLCASSPTLAESGNEQFFGPGTRLTVL.

This clonotype was counted ten times or more. V gene TRBV10-3 combines with J gene TRBJ2-1; 10 positions match TRBD2. The CDR3 is 17 residues long. Germline CDR1 ENHRY, CDR2 SYGVKD. The ends lost 4 bases at V and 7 bases at J; junction bases unmatched: 13. The CDR3 here is CAISGLLAGDPGNEQFF. In DNA, the CDR3 is TGTGCCATCAGTGGATTGCTAGCGGGGGACCCTGGGAATGAGCAGTTCTTC.

This clonotype was seen only a few times. The gene calls are TRBV6-2 or TRBV6-3 and TRBJ2-1; D ambiguous. V lost 2 bases, J lost 9 bases, and 5 bases lay in between. Germline CDR1 and CDR2: MNHEY and SVGEGT. CDR3 length: 11 amino acids. CDR3 bases: TGTGCCAGCAGTTACGTCAGTGAGCAGTTCTTC. It translates to CASSYVSEQFF.

This clonotype was detected only a few times. The chain combines TRBV18 with TRBJ1-1, with a possible D match to TRBD1 (5 bases). The length of the CDR3 is 17 residues. Per germline, CDR1 KGHSH and CDR2 LQKENI. Trimming shortened V by 0 bases and J by 0 bases, and 14 bases separated the two germline ends. The CDR3 region has the DNA TGTGCCAGCTCACCACCTTATAGTCTGGGACTGAACACTGAAGCTTTCTTT. Protein product: CASSPPYSLGLNTEAFF.

This clonotype was counted at least ten times. The chain combines TRBV3-1 with TRBJ1-1; D is perhaps TRBD1 (5 bases). This CDR3 has 16 amino acids. The germline V gene encodes CDR1 LGHDT and CDR2 YNNKEL (reference sequence). The ends were cut back, 4 bases at V and 6 bases at J, with 21 bases in the middle. DNA of the CDR3: TGTGCCAGCAGCCGAGGACGGAAGGGGCACGGATCTGAAGCTTTCTTT. It encodes CASSRGRKGHGSEAFF.

This clonotype was detected ten times or more. This sequence joins TRBV11-1 and TRBJ2-1, with 11 bases that match TRBD2. Per germline, CDR1 SGHAT and CDR2 FQDESV (reference sequence). With V trimmed by 7 bases and J by 0 bases, 11 bases remained unmatched. CDR3 length: 18 amino acids. CDR3 nucleotide sequence: TGTGCCAGCATTGTGGGACTAGCGGAGACAGACTCCTACAATGAGCAGTTCTTC. Translating gives CASIVGLAETDSYNEQFF.

This clonotype occurred many times. The gene calls are TRBV10-3 and TRBJ1-5, with no clear D. The CDR3 covers 12 residues. CDR1 is ENHRY and CDR2 is SYGVKD in the germline V gene. V lost 3 bases, J lost 4 bases, and 4 bases lay in between. The CDR3, as DNA: TGTGCCATCAGTGAAGCGAATCAGCCCCAGCATTTT. Translating it yields CAISEANQPQHF.

This clonotype was found many times. V is TRBV5-1 and J is TRBJ2-7; 9 bases map to TRBD1. Per germline, CDR1 SGHRS and CDR2 YFSETQ. The CDR3 is 14 residues long. J lost 2 bases, V lost 4 bases, and 4 bases had no gene match. As DNA, the CDR3 is TGCGCCAGCAGCCTGAGACAGGGGGCCTACGAGCAGTACTTC. Protein product: CASSLRQGAYEQYF.

This clonotype was detected ten times or more. The rearrangement links TRBV5-1 to TRBJ2-1; possible D gene TRBD1, 6 bases. This CDR3 contains 15 residues. V was shortened by 4 bases and J by 4 bases, with 15 bases between the two germline ends. Germline loops: CDR1 SGHRS, CDR2 YFSETQ. CDR3 protein: CASSPRDMVYNEQFF. The CDR3, as DNA: TGCGCCAGCAGCCCCCGGGACATGGTATACAATGAGCAGTTCTTC.

This clonotype was counted at least ten times. The chain uses TRBV27 and TRBJ1-4; no firm D call. V lost 5 bases and J lost 4, with 11 bases in between. Germline CDR1 reads MNHEY; CDR2 reads SMNVEV (reference sequence). There are 14 residues in the CDR3. CDR3 nucleotides: TGTGCCAGCAGTCATCGGGGTGTTAATGAAAAACTGTTTTTT. Protein: CASSHRGVNEKLFF.

The CDR3: CASSLLSGTEQYF. The CDR3 bases are TGTGCCAGCAGCCTCCTGTCGGGAACCGAGCAGTACTTC. The rearrangement joins TRBV12-3 or TRBV12-4 to TRBJ2-7; TRBD2 is a possible D gene (5 bases). The CDR3 is made up of 13 amino acids. V gave up 6 bases and J gave up 6 bases, with 15 bases separating them.

Many counts were recorded for this clonotype. The rearrangement uses TRBV5-1 and TRBJ2-1; 10 nucleotides agree with TRBD2. J gave up 4 bases and V 3 bases, and 10 bases lay outside the gene matches. The length of the CDR3 is 17 residues. CDR1 SGHRS and CDR2 YFSETQ come from the germline V gene. The CDR3 is CASSSPGRTSGYNEQFF. The CDR3 region has the DNA TGCGCCAGCAGCTCGCCAGGTAGGACTAGCGGATACAATGAGCAGTTCTTC.

This clonotype was observed a handful of times. J is TRBJ2-7 and V is TRBV19; D is possibly TRBD1 (5 bases). This CDR3 is built from 14 residues. Germline CDR1 LNHDA, CDR2 SQIVND (reference sequence). Trimming left V 3 bases short and J 2 bases short, with 11 bases between. CDR3 in amino acids: CASSIREGAYEQYF. CDR3 in DNA: TGTGCCAGTAGTATTAGGGAAGGGGCCTACGAGCAGTACTTC.

In this sample, this clonotype turned up many times. The chain employs TRBV10-3 and TRBJ2-5; D is uncertain. Germline V lookup: CDR1 ENHRY, CDR2 SYGVKD. This CDR3 contains 15 residues. V dropped 5 bases and J dropped 2 bases, with 15 bases sitting between them. The DNA for the CDR3 is TGTGCCATCAGTCAGGATTCCGGACGGCAAGAGACCCAGTACTTC. This translates into CAISQDSGRQETQYF.

The chain combines TRBV27 with TRBJ2-7, with D perhaps matching TRBD1 (5 bases). CDR1 MNHEY and CDR2 SMNVEV come from the germline V gene (reference sequence). V dropped 6 bases and J dropped 7 bases, with 19 bases sitting between them. There are 14 residues in the CDR3. This CDR3 reads CASSLTGRLGEQYF. DNA for the CDR3: TGTGCCAGCAGCTTAACAGGCAGGCTGGGGGAGCAGTACTTC.

In its sample, this clonotype was seen a few times. The rearrangement links TRBV20-1 to TRBJ1-1; TRBD1 agrees at 8 bases. Losses at the gene ends were 6 bases for V and 4 bases for J; bases not matched to a gene: 7. From germline, CDR1 is DFQATT and CDR2 SNEGSKA (reference sequence). The CDR3 has 13 residues. The CDR3 here is CSARQGAGTEAFF. The CDR3 DNA reads TGCAGTGCCCGCCAGGGGGCGGGCACTGAAGCTTTCTTT.

This clonotype has at least ten counts. The V and J genes are TRBV6-2 or TRBV6-3 and TRBJ2-7; a possible D gene is TRBD1 (6 bases). Germline lookup yields CDR1 MNHEY and CDR2 SVGEGT. The V end was cut by 4 bases, the J end by 5 bases, with 21 bases between. The CDR3 contains 16 residues. The CDR3 DNA reads TGTGCCAGCAGTTTCCTCAGGGGAGAACTTGTCGACGAGCAGTACTTC. It specifies CASSFLRGELVDEQYF.